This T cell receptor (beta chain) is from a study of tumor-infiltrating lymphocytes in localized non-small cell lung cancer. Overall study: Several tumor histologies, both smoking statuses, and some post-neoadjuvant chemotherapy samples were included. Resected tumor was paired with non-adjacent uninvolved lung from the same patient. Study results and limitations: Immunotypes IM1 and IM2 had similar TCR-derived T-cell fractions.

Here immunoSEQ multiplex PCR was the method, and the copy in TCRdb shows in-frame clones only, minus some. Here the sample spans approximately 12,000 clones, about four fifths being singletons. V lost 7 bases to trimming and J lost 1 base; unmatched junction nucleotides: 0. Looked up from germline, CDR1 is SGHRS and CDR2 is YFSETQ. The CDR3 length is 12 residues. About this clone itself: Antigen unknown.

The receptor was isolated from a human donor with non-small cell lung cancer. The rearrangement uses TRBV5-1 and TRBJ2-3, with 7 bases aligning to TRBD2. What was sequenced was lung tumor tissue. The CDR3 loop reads CASREGTDTQYF. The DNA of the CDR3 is TGCGCCAGCCGGGAGGGCACAGATACGCAGTATTTT.